This T cell receptor (beta chain) originates from a study of patients with pleural tuberculosis (dated by TCRdb to the mid-2010s). The CDR3 covers 14 residues, taking in both the cysteine and the phenylalanine. Of the read, only the CDR3 DNA is kept; its 42 bases are in frame from base 1. CDR1 and CDR2 (LGHDT, YNNKEL) derive from the germline V gene (reference sequence). Comments on this clonotype: It has no known antigen specificity. Its ends do not fully match the called genes, so a read error is possible.

The sample was run on an Illumina Genome Analyzer IIx. Clones were called with MiXCR by TCRdb after fastp trimmed the public reads at Q25, and only in-frame beta chains were retained. Under each unique CDR3 protein, matching rows form one entry showing the most common genes and DNA. Counted in this sample were 25,000 to 30,000 distinct CDR3 sequences; over 15% of them appeared once. The top ten hold roughly 3.6% of the sample. The sequenced material came from peripheral blood. The receptor's source is a human donor with pleural tuberculosis. The sequence joins TRBV3-1 to TRBJ1-1; the junction holds 9 bases that match TRBD1. The CDR3 protein: CAISRGTGTAEAFF. At the DNA level, the sequence is TGTGCCATCAGCCGGGGGACAGGGACCGCTGAAGCTTTCTTT.